The rows below give T cell receptor beta chains drawn from one sample of a study of shared clonotypes between healthy human individuals. Clones were read by immunoSEQ multiplex PCR, and TCRdb kept only the in-frame ones, dropping some. The repertoire consists of approximately 2.5 million clones, with over 85% occurring once and the leading ten covering more than 0.35%. The sequenced material came from naive CD4+ T cells from PBMCs. All receptors derive from a man aged 18 to 29 in good health. Some clones in this sample may be carry-over from other donors' samples. Both conserved end residues are part of each CDR3. Fields, in order: J gene, D gene, V gene, clone size, CDR3 protein, CDR3 DNA. D genes are given only for firm matches. Expanded clones are given a class, and other clones once, few, many or no size at all.

J: TRBJ2-1
D: TRBD2
V: TRBV14
size: NA
CDR3: CASSQGVNPASGRTGREQFF
DNA: TGTGCCAGCAGCCAGGGCGTAAACCCCGCTAGCGGGAGGACCGGCAGGGAGCAGTTCTTC

J: TRBJ1-1
D: NA
V: TRBV5-1
size: once
CDR3: CASSLGPQGIAEAFF
DNA: TGCGCCAGCAGCTTGGGCCCCCAGGGGATCGCTGAAGCTTTCTTT

J: TRBJ2-3
D: NA
V: TRBV6-5
size: NA
CDR3: CASSFGTLDTQYF
DNA: TGTGCCAGCAGTTTCGGGACTTTGGATACGCAGTATTTT

J: TRBJ2-2
D: NA
V: TRBV11-3
size: NA
CDR3: CASSSGSGELFF
DNA: TGTGCCAGCAGCTCGGGGTCCGGGGAGCTGTTTTTT

J: TRBJ1-5
D: NA
V: TRBV18
size: NA
CDR3: CASSQGVSSQPQHF
DNA: TGTGCCAGCTCACAAGGTGTTTCCTCCCAGCCCCAGCATTTT

J: TRBJ2-7
D: TRBD2
V: TRBV7-8
size: once
CDR3: CASSLAPSGSLNEQYF
DNA: TGTGCCAGCAGCTTAGCTCCTAGCGGGAGTCTCAACGAGCAGTACTTC

J: TRBJ2-3
D: NA
V: TRBV10-1
size: NA
CDR3: CASSDRVDTQYF
DNA: TGCGCCAGCAGCGACCGTGTGGATACGCAGTATTTT

J: TRBJ2-7
D: NA
V: TRBV6-1
size: NA
CDR3: CASRRGEQYF
DNA: TGTGCCAGCAGAAGAGGGGAGCAGTACTTC

J: TRBJ2-4
D: NA
V: TRBV21-1
size: once
CDR3: CASSKEGHLGNIQYF
DNA: TGTGCCAGCAGCAAAGAGGGCCACCTGGGGAACATTCAGTACTTC

J: TRBJ2-1
D: NA
V: TRBV5-1
size: once
CDR3: CASSRGTGEAYNEQFF
DNA: TGCGCCAGCAGCCGGGGAACAGGGGAGGCGTACAATGAGCAGTTCTTC

J: TRBJ2-3
D: NA
V: TRBV19
size: NA
CDR3: CASTSGFLTDTQYF
DNA: TGTGCCAGTACTTCAGGGTTTTTGACAGATACGCAGTATTTT

J: TRBJ2-7
D: NA
V: TRBV7-6
size: once
CDR3: CASSPPGAGETYAYEQYF
DNA: TGTGCCAGCAGCCCCCCGGGGGCGGGAGAGACCTACGCCTACGAGCAGTACTTC

J: TRBJ2-2
D: NA
V: TRBV11-2
size: NA
CDR3: CASSLGLLNTGELFF
DNA: TGTGCCAGCAGCTTAGGACTACTGAACACCGGGGAGCTGTTTTTT

J: TRBJ2-1
D: TRBD2
V: TRBV18
size: NA
CDR3: CASSAGAHSYNEQFF
DNA: TGTGCCAGCTCGGCGGGAGCACACTCCTACAATGAGCAGTTCTTC

J: TRBJ1-2
D: TRBD1
V: TRBV27
size: NA
CDR3: CASRSVGGGAYGYTF
DNA: TGTGCCAGCAGGTCGGTCGGAGGGGGCGCCTATGGCTACACCTTC

J: TRBJ2-3
D: NA
V: TRBV4-2
size: few
CDR3: CASSQRGEADTQYF
DNA: TGTGCCAGCAGTCAAAGAGGGGAGGCAGATACGCAGTATTTT

J: TRBJ1-2
D: TRBD1
V: TRBV28
size: NA
CDR3: CASGTTGINYGYTF
DNA: TGTGCCAGCGGGACGACAGGGATTAACTATGGCTACACCTTC

J: TRBJ2-3
D: NA
V: TRBV15
size: NA
CDR3: CATSRDAARAQYF
DNA: TGTGCCACCAGCAGAGACGCGGCCAGGGCCCAGTATTTT

J: TRBJ2-7
D: TRBD2
V: TRBV10-3
size: NA
CDR3: CAIGGGPGEQYF
DNA: TGTGCCATCGGGGGGGGACCTGGCGAGCAGTACTTC

J: TRBJ2-7
D: NA
V: TRBV6-6
size: NA
CDR3: CASSYLGDEQYF
DNA: TGTGCCAGCAGTTACTTGGGTGACGAGCAGTACTTC

J: TRBJ2-3
D: TRBD2
V: TRBV27
size: NA
CDR3: CASSLGRGGSMTDTQYF
DNA: TGTGCCAGCAGTTTGGGACGGGGAGGGTCGATGACAGATACGCAGTATTTT

J: TRBJ2-5
D: NA
V: TRBV5-1
size: NA
CDR3: CASSLVLGETQYF
DNA: TGCGCCAGCAGCTTGGTTCTCGGAGAGACCCAGTACTTC

J: TRBJ2-7
D: TRBD2
V: TRBV28
size: NA
CDR3: CASSRDYSYEQYF
DNA: TGTGCCAGCAGCCGGGACTACTCCTACGAGCAGTACTTC

J: TRBJ2-7
D: TRBD2
V: TRBV16
size: NA
CDR3: CASSQGTSGRDHYEQYF
DNA: TGTGCCAGCAGCCAAGGGACTAGCGGGAGGGATCACTACGAGCAGTACTTC

J: TRBJ2-5
D: TRBD2
V: TRBV7-2
size: NA
CDR3: CASSFERGLAVETQYF
DNA: TGTGCCAGCAGCTTCGAACGAGGACTAGCGGTGGAGACCCAGTACTTC

J: TRBJ2-7
D: TRBD1
V: TRBV5-1
size: NA
CDR3: CASSPAGTGNGYEQYF
DNA: TGCGCCAGCAGCCCCGCCGGGACAGGGAACGGCTACGAGCAGTACTTC

J: TRBJ1-1
D: NA
V: TRBV29-1
size: NA
CDR3: CSGEGELPEAFF
DNA: TGCAGCGGGGAAGGGGAGTTACCTGAAGCTTTCTTT

J: TRBJ2-3
D: NA
V: TRBV10-2
size: NA
CDR3: CASSDRGARTDTQYF
DNA: TGCGCCAGCAGTGACAGGGGGGCCCGTACAGATACGCAGTATTTT

J: TRBJ2-3
D: TRBD2
V: TRBV19
size: NA
CDR3: CASSIGRGDTQYF
DNA: TGTGCCAGTAGTATCGGGAGGGGAGATACGCAGTATTTT

J: TRBJ2-2
D: TRBD1
V: TRBV18
size: NA
CDR3: CASSPPYRGRMHTGELFF
DNA: TGTGCCAGCTCACCACCGTACAGGGGGCGTATGCACACCGGGGAGCTGTTTTTT

J: TRBJ2-3
D: TRBD2
V: TRBV5-1
size: NA
CDR3: CASSFVAGGLTDTQYF
DNA: TGCGCCAGCAGCTTTGTAGCGGGAGGGCTTACAGATACGCAGTATTTT

J: TRBJ2-1
D: TRBD2
V: TRBV11-3
size: NA
CDR3: CASSLYRGGEQFF
DNA: TGTGCCAGCAGCTTGTACCGGGGGGGTGAGCAGTTCTTC

J: TRBJ2-7
D: NA
V: TRBV11-2
size: once
CDR3: CASSLMVAAYEQYF
DNA: TGTGCCAGCAGCTTAATGGTAGCGGCCTACGAGCAGTACTTC

J: TRBJ2-5
D: NA
V: TRBV5-1
size: NA
CDR3: CASSLEAAGAGETQYF
DNA: TGCGCCAGCAGCTTGGAAGCGGCAGGGGCAGGGGAGACCCAGTACTTC

J: TRBJ2-1
D: NA
V: TRBV30
size: NA
CDR3: CAWSVPFLAKDYNEQFF
DNA: TGTGCCTGGAGTGTACCCTTCCTAGCGAAAGACTACAATGAGCAGTTCTTC

J: TRBJ2-7
D: TRBD2
V: TRBV6-1
size: NA
CDR3: CASSAASGRVYEQYF
DNA: TGTGCCAGCAGTGCTGCTAGCGGGAGAGTATACGAGCAGTACTTC

J: TRBJ1-1
D: TRBD1
V: TRBV27
size: NA
CDR3: CASSLQTTGVTEAFF
DNA: TGTGCCAGCAGTTTACAGACCACAGGGGTCACTGAAGCTTTCTTT

J: TRBJ2-7
D: NA
V: TRBV5-4
size: NA
CDR3: CASSPDGGSYEQYF
DNA: TGTGCCAGCAGTCCGGACGGAGGCTCCTACGAGCAGTACTTC

J: TRBJ2-5
D: TRBD1
V: TRBV9
size: NA
CDR3: CASSFSTGTARFQETQYF
DNA: TGTGCCAGCAGCTTTTCTACCGGGACAGCCCGATTCCAAGAGACCCAGTACTTC

J: TRBJ2-1
D: TRBD2
V: TRBV29-1
size: NA
CDR3: CSVDVLAGEQFF
DNA: TGCAGCGTTGACGTCCTAGCGGGAGAACAGTTCTTC

J: TRBJ2-1
D: NA
V: TRBV5-1
size: NA
CDR3: CASSLGGEYNEQFF
DNA: TGCGCCAGCAGCTTGGGCGGGGAATACAATGAGCAGTTCTTC

J: TRBJ2-1
D: NA
V: TRBV5-5
size: NA
CDR3: CASSWGVDEQFF
DNA: TGTGCCAGCAGCTGGGGGGTTGATGAGCAGTTCTTC

J: TRBJ2-4
D: TRBD2
V: TRBV28
size: NA
CDR3: CASRPTFGAGGTKNIQYF
DNA: TGTGCCAGCAGACCCACTTTCGGGGCGGGAGGGACCAAAAACATTCAGTACTTC

J: TRBJ2-2
D: NA
V: TRBV6-6
size: NA
CDR3: CASSPTWGPGELFF
DNA: TGTGCCAGCAGCCCTACATGGGGTCCCGGGGAGCTGTTTTTT